The rows below give T cell receptor beta chains drawn from one sample of a study of blood T cell repertoires in COVID-19. Repertoires were generated with immunoSEQ multiplex PCR, while TCRdb's copy carries only in-frame clones and drops some. The table lists roughly 150,000 clones, 65% to 90% of them singletons. The sample taken for sequencing was peripheral blood. These receptors came from a woman aged 50 to 60 with acute or convalescent COVID-19. Both conserved end residues are part of each CDR3. The D gene is left open where the match is weak. The size field is filled for only some rows; it gives once, few, many or a size class.

TGTGCCAGCAACAGGGGATATTCACCCCTCCACTTT CASNRGYSPLHF TRBJ1-6 TRBV12-3/TRBV12-4 TRBD1 -
TGCAGCGGGGGAAACAGCGGCCCCGGAAACACCATATATTTT CSGGNSGPGNTIYF TRBJ1-3 TRBV29-1 - -
TGTGCCAGCAGCGCCGGGACAGGGGGCCTCTACGAGCAGTACTTC CASSAGTGGLYEQYF TRBJ2-7 TRBV5-8 TRBD1 -
TGCGCCAGCAGCCAGGACTTTGGGTACACTGAAGCTTTCTTT CASSQDFGYTEAFF TRBJ1-1 TRBV5-1 - -
TGTGCCAGCAGCTTTGGAGCGGGGGGCTCTAATGAGCAGTTCTTC CASSFGAGGSNEQFF TRBJ2-1 TRBV5-6 TRBD2 -
TGCGCCAGCAGCTACCGGGACAGGGGGCGCGACTATGGCTACACCTTC CASSYRDRGRDYGYTF TRBJ1-2 TRBV5-1 TRBD1 -
TGTGCCAGCAGTTACTCCCGGACTAGCGGCCAAGAGACCCAGTACTTC CASSYSRTSGQETQYF TRBJ2-5 TRBV6-2/TRBV6-3 TRBD2 -
TGTGCCAGCAGACCGGACAGGAACTACCCCTACGAGCAGTACTTC CASRPDRNYPYEQYF TRBJ2-7 TRBV5-5 TRBD1 -
TGTGCCAGCAGTGGGCAGGCCAGCTCCTATAATTCACCCCTCCACTTT CASSGQASSYNSPLHF TRBJ1-6 TRBV2 - -
TGTGCCAGCTCACCACCGTCTGCGGATACGCAGTATTTT CASSPPSADTQYF TRBJ2-3 TRBV18 - -
TGTGCCAGCAGCTTTTGGACAGGGGAAGATCAGCCCCAGCATTTT CASSFWTGEDQPQHF TRBJ1-5 TRBV5-5 TRBD1 -
TGCGCCAGCAGCCAAGACACTTACTCCTCCTATAATTCACCCCTCCACTTT CASSQDTYSSYNSPLHF TRBJ1-6 TRBV4-3 - -
TGTGCCAGCAGTTTTGGGCAGGTTCTCTCTGGAAACACCATATATTTT CASSFGQVLSGNTIYF TRBJ1-3 TRBV28 - once
TGTGCCACCAGCATAGCGGGGGCTCAGCCCCAGCATTTT CATSIAGAQPQHF TRBJ1-5 TRBV15 - -
TGTGCCAGTAGCTGGGGGTGGCTAGCGGGACGAGAGACCCAGTACTTC CASSWGWLAGRETQYF TRBJ2-5 TRBV19 TRBD2 -
TGTGCCAGCACCCCCCCGGGGGTAGTAGGTTCACCCCTCCACTTT CASTPPGVVGSPLHF TRBJ1-6 TRBV28 - -
TGTGCCAGCAGCCAAAACGGGCCAGGGTGGAGTAGGTTTGGGGCCAACGTCCTGACTTTC CASSQNGPGWSRFGANVLTF TRBJ2-6 TRBV14 - -
TGTGCCAGCAGCTTACCAGGGGGCACGAATTATGGCTACACCTTC CASSLPGGTNYGYTF TRBJ1-2 TRBV7-8 TRBD1 -
TGCGCCAGCAGCGACCAGGGGGGTAATGGCTACACCTTC CASSDQGGNGYTF TRBJ1-2 TRBV5-1 TRBD1 -
TGTGCCAGCAGCTCCCTAGCGGGAGGAGGTGAGCAGTTCTTC CASSSLAGGGEQFF TRBJ2-1 TRBV11-2 TRBD2 -
TGTGCCACCAGCCGCGACAGGGACAGGGACTATGGCTACACCTTC CATSRDRDRDYGYTF TRBJ1-2 TRBV15 TRBD1 -
TGTGCCAGCAGTTTACACCGGTATGAAAAACTGTTTTTT CASSLHRYEKLFF TRBJ1-4 TRBV27 - -
TGTGCCAGCAGGAACCGGGACACGATGAACACTGAAGCTTTCTTT CASRNRDTMNTEAFF TRBJ1-1 TRBV5-8 - few
TGTGCCAGCAGGTTGACTGGAAGCGCCGCCTACGAGCAGTACTTC CASRLTGSAAYEQYF TRBJ2-7 TRBV27 - -
TGTGCCAGCAGCCAAGATCGGGGGGTATCAGGCAAAAACATTCAGTACTTC CASSQDRGVSGKNIQYF TRBJ2-4 TRBV3-1/TRBV3-2 TRBD2 -
TGTGCCAGCAGTCAGACTAGCGGATACGAGCAGTACTTC CASSQTSGYEQYF TRBJ2-7 TRBV12-3/TRBV12-4 TRBD2 -
TGTGCCAGCAGTGGAACAGGCCTTAACTATGGCTACACCTTC CASSGTGLNYGYTF TRBJ1-2 TRBV25-1 - -
TGCAGCGTGGTCCGTAGATCTGAAATAGAGACCCAGTACTTC CSVVRRSEIETQYF TRBJ2-5 TRBV29-1 - -
TGTGCCAGCAGTTACTCAGGGGCGGCCGAGCAGTACTTC CASSYSGAAEQYF TRBJ2-7 TRBV6-5 - -
TGTGCCAGCAGCCCGGGACAGGGGAGGCACGAGCAGTACTTC CASSPGQGRHEQYF TRBJ2-7 TRBV5-5 TRBD1 -
TGTGCCAGCAGCCAGGGGGGGCTGGTCAAAAACATTCAGTACTTC CASSQGGLVKNIQYF TRBJ2-4 TRBV3-1/TRBV3-2 - -
TGCGCCAGCAGCCAGACAGGGACCGCCTACAATGAGCAGTTCTTC CASSQTGTAYNEQFF TRBJ2-1 TRBV5-1 TRBD1 -
TGTGCCATAACTCCAGACTCAAGCTCCTACAATGAGCAGTTCTTC CAITPDSSSYNEQFF TRBJ2-1 TRBV10-3 - -
TGTGCCAGCAGAACACAGGGGGACACTGAAGCTTTCTTT CASRTQGDTEAFF TRBJ1-1 TRBV11-2 TRBD1 -
TGTGCCAGCAGTTTACTAGCGGGAGGGCCTCTGTCCTACGAGCAGTACTTC CASSLLAGGPLSYEQYF TRBJ2-7 TRBV7-8 TRBD2 -
TGTGCCAGTCGAGGGGGGGGCGCTCTGGACGAGCAGTACTTC CASRGGGALDEQYF TRBJ2-7 TRBV19 - -
TGCAGTGCTAGTATGGGTCAGGCTCCTAATCAGCCCCAGCATTTT CSASMGQAPNQPQHF TRBJ1-5 TRBV20-1 - -
TGTGCCAGCAGCGCCCGACAGGGGACGAACACCGGGGAGCTGTTTTTT CASSARQGTNTGELFF TRBJ2-2 TRBV9 TRBD1 -
TGTGCCAGCAGTGGGGGGACGGGGGGCAATCAGCCCCAGCATTTT CASSGGTGGNQPQHF TRBJ1-5 TRBV2 - -
TGTGCCAGCAGTTTTGCCGGGATGACCCGCTCTGGGGCCAACGTCCTGACTTTC CASSFAGMTRSGANVLTF TRBJ2-6 TRBV28 - -
TGTGCCAGTAGCCCGAGAATCTATGGCTACACCTTC CASSPRIYGYTF TRBJ1-2 TRBV19 - -
TGTGCCAGCAGCTTAGATAAAGAGACCCAGTACTTC CASSLDKETQYF TRBJ2-5 TRBV11-2 - -
TGTGCCAGCAGCCCACCGACGGAGTATCAGCCCCAGCATTTT CASSPPTEYQPQHF TRBJ1-5 TRBV6-6 - -
TGTGCCAGCAGCCCCGTATATCCCAGTACGTATGAGCAGTTCTTC CASSPVYPSTYEQFF TRBJ2-1 TRBV28 - once